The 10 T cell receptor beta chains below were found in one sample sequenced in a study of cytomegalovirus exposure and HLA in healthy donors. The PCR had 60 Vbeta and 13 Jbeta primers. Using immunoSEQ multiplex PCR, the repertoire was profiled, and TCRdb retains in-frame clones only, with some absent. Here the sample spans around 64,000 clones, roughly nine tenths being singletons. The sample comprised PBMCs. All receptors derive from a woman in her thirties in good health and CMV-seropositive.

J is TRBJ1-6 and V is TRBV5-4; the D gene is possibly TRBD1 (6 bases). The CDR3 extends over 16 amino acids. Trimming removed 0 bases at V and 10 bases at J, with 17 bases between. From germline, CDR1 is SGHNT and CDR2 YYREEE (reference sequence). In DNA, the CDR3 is TGTGCCAGCAGCTTGGGTCTCGGCAGGGGACAATCACCCCTCCACTTT. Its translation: CASSLGLGRGQSPLHF.

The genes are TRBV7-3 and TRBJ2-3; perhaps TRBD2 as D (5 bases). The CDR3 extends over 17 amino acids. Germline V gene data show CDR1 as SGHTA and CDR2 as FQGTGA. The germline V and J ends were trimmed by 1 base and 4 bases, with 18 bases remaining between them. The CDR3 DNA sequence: TGTGCCAGCAGCTTAATGGGCCGAACTAGTGGGGCAGATACGCAGTATTTT. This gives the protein CASSLMGRTSGADTQYF.

CDR3 protein: CAWSGKGTSALRSTDTQYF. CDR3 nucleotides: TGTGCCTGGAGTGGAAAAGGGACTAGCGCCTTGAGGAGCACAGATACGCAGTATTTT. The chain employs TRBV30 and TRBJ2-3; 10 bases are shared with TRBD2. The length of the CDR3 is 19 residues. Germline values: CDR1 GTSNPN, CDR2 SVGIG (reference sequence). Germline trimming cut 1 base from V and 0 bases from J; bases unmatched to any gene: 13.

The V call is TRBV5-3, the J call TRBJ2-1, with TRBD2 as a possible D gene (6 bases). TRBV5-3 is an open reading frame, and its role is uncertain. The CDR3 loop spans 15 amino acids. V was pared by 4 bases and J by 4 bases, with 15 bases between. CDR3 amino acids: CARSLGLPKYNEQFF. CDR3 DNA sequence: TGTGCCAGAAGCCTGGGACTTCCTAAATACAATGAGCAGTTCTTC.

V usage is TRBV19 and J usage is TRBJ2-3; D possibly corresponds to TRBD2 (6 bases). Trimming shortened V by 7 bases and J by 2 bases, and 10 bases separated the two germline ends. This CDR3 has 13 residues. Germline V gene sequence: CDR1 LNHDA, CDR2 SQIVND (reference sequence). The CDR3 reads CASKEGLTDTQYF. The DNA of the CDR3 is TGTGCCAGTAAGGAGGGGCTCACAGATACGCAGTATTTT.

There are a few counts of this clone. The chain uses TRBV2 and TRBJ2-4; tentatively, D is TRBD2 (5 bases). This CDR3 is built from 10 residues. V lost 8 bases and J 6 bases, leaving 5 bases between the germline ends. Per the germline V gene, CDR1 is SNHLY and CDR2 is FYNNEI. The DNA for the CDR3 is TGTGCCAGCGGAGGAAACATTCAGTACTTC. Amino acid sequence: CASGGNIQYF.

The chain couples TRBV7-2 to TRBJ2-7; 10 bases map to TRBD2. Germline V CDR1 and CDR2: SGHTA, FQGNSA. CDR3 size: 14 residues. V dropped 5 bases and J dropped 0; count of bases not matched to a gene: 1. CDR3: CASSRLAGSYEQYF. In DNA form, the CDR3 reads TGTGCCAGCAGCCGACTAGCGGGCTCCTACGAGCAGTACTTC.

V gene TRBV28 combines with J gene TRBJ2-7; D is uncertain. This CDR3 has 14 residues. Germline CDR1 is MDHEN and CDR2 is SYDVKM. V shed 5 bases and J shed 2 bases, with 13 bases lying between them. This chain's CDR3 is CASSIDSRPYEQYF. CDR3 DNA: TGTGCCAGCAGTATCGACTCCCGGCCCTACGAGCAGTACTTC. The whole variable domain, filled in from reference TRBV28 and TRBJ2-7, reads DVKVTQSSRYLVKRTGEKVFLECVQDMDHENMFWYRQDPGLGLRLIYFSYDVKMKEKGDIPEGYSVSREKKERFSLILESASTNQTSMYLCASSIDSRPYEQYFGPGTRLTVT.

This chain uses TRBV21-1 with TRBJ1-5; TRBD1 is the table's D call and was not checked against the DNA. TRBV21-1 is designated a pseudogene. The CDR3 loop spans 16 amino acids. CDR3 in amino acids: CASSHSTEESNQPQHF. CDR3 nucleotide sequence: TGTGCCAGCAGCCACTCGACAGAAGAGAGCAATCAGCCCCAGCATTTT.

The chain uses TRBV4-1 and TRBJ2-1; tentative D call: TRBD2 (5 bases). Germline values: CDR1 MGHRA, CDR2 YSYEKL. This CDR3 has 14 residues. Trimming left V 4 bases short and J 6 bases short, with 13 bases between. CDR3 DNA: TGCGCCAGCAGCCCCTCGAGGGAGTTCAATGAGCAGTTCTTC. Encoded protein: CASSPSREFNEQFF.